This T cell receptor (beta chain) was captured in a study of blood T cell repertoires in COVID-19. Study background: T cells, B-cell-depleted T cells, or PBMCs supplied cDNA or gDNA.

The CDR3 spans 14 residues. V was clipped by 2 bases and J by 10 bases, with 17 bases between them. Germline V lookup: CDR1 MNHEY, CDR2 SVGAGI. Produced via immunoSEQ multiplex PCR; TCRdb's table is partial and in-frame only. Among around 270,000 clones, about 90% were seen once, and the ten largest hold around 2.6%. The sample consisted of peripheral blood. The chain carries TRBV6-5 and TRBJ1-1, with D possibly TRBD1 on 6 matching bases. This clonotype was sampled from a person aged 18 to 30 with COVID-19, enrolled during active disease. This CDR3 reads CASSYAPPTGRAFF. DNA for the CDR3: TGTGCCAGCAGTTACGCACCTCCGACAGGCAGAGCTTTCTTT.